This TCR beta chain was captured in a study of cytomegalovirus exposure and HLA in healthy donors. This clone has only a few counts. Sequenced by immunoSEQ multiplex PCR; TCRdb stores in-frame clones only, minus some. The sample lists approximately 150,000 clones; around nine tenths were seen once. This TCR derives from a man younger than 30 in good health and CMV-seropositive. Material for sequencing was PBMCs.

DNA of the CDR3: TGTGCCACCAGCAGAGATGGCTGGGGACAGTCCCATCAGCCCCAGCATTTT. It yields the protein CATSRDGWGQSHQPQHF. The V and J genes are TRBV15 and TRBJ1-5; 7 bases map to TRBD1. J gave up 5 bases and V 0 bases, and 10 bases lay outside the gene matches. CDR3 size: 17 residues. The germline V gene encodes CDR1 LNHNV and CDR2 YYDKDF (reference sequence).